This section outlines one TCR beta chain sequence together with its context. The antigen is undetermined. The record originates from a study of shared clonotypes between healthy human individuals. Findings and limits, study-wide: Shared clonotypes across all four donors exceeded non-shared ones in generation probability.

Genomic DNA per cell subset filled all wells of several immunoSEQ plates. Profiling relied on immunoSEQ multiplex PCR, and the TCRdb table lists in-frame clones only, not all of them. The profile covers 550,000 to 750,000 clones, with 92% appearing a single time and 24% taken by the ten largest. Terminally differentiated effector memory CD45RA+ cells were excluded from the naive CD8 cells, which were CD45RO-negative and positively selected for CCR7. All donors were Caucasian adults living in Nashville, Tennessee. Material for sequencing was naive CD8+ T cells sorted from blood. This sequence originates from a man younger than 45 in good health.

CDR3 in amino acids: CSVGTQNTGELFF. The CDR3 nucleotides are TGCAGCGTCGGGACGCAGAACACCGGGGAGCTGTTTTTT. The chain has TRBV29-1 and TRBJ2-2, with D perhaps assigned TRBD1 or TRBD2 (5 bases each). The CDR3 covers 13 residues. Germline V lookup: CDR1 SQVTM, CDR2 ANQGSEA. Trimming cost V 6 bases and J 1 base, with 9 bases left between them.